The 12 T cell receptor beta chains below come from one sample, sequenced in a study of spatial heterogeneity in lung cancer. Study-level findings and limits: Within tumors, counts of expanded alpha and beta TCRs tracked tumor mutation counts.

Time point meaning: sample taken at primary tumor resection. In TCRdb, the 5' RACE reads were re-called with MiXCR into one record per CDR3 protein. The table shows 8,700 or so distinct CDR3 sequences, with roughly 13% occurring only once. These receptors have no known antigen. This material consisted of lung tumor tissue, taken at surgery. The receptors were gathered from a male donor with early-stage non-small cell lung cancer.

This clonotype has a count of ten or more. The chain uses TRBV11-3 and TRBJ2-1; D is undetermined. The CDR3 has 11 amino acids. The V and J ends lost 11 bases and 5 bases respectively, with 10 bases between them. Germline CDR1 and CDR2: SGHNT and YENEEA. The CDR3 coding sequence is TGTGCCGTCGTGACGAACAATGAGCAGTTCTTC. It encodes CAVVTNNEQFF.

This chain joins TRBV6-5 and TRBJ2-7, with D tentatively TRBD1 (5 bases). V was clipped by 2 bases and J by 0 bases, with 8 bases between them. This CDR3 is 14 amino acids long. From germline, CDR1 is MNHEY and CDR2 SVGAGI. CDR3 protein: CASSYDRVSYEQYF. The DNA for the CDR3 is TGTGCCAGCAGTTACGACAGAGTCTCCTACGAGCAGTACTTC.

This clonotype ranks as medium-sized. The chain recombines TRBV30 with TRBJ1-4; 8 positions match TRBD1. The CDR3 consists of 17 residues. The germline gives CDR1 GTSNPN, CDR2 SVGIG (reference sequence). V dropped 1 base and J dropped 8; count of bases not matched to a gene: 15. CDR3 nucleotide sequence: TGTGCCTGGAGTGGGGGTGGACAGGGCGGGCACCCGGAAAAACTGTTTTTT. Protein product: CAWSGGGQGGHPEKLFF.

This clonotype was recorded many times. The CDR3: CASSPSQGSDGQPQHF. CDR3 sequence (DNA): TGTGCCAGCTCACCGTCGCAGGGTAGTGACGGACAGCCCCAGCATTTT. The genes are TRBV18 and TRBJ1-5; D possibly corresponds to TRBD1 (5 bases). The CDR3 loop spans 16 amino acids. V shed 3 bases and J shed 7 bases, with 19 bases lying between them. Germline V gives CDR1 KGHSH, CDR2 LQKENI.

This clonotype showed up many times. The chain carries TRBV4-1 and TRBJ2-7; weak D call: TRBD1 (6 bases). Germline V gene data show CDR1 as MGHRA and CDR2 as YSYEKL. V was trimmed by 0 bases and J by 6 bases, leaving 30 bases between them. There are 20 residues in the CDR3. The CDR3 loop is CASSQDLDDRLIGVRGEQYF. The CDR3 DNA is TGCGCCAGCAGCCAAGATCTCGACGACAGGCTAATCGGGGTAAGGGGCGAGCAGTACTTC.

The table lists this clonotype with many counts. This CDR3 is CSAEGGGSTDTQYF. The CDR3 nucleotides read TGCAGCGCCGAGGGAGGGGGTAGCACAGATACGCAGTATTTT. The chain is built from TRBV29-1 and TRBJ2-3; weak D call: TRBD2 (7 bases). The CDR3 runs to 14 residues. Between the trimmed V and J ends, which lost 7 bases and 0 bases, there was a span of 14 bases. Germline V gives CDR1 SQVTM, CDR2 ANQGSEA.

Ten or more counts support this clonotype. The chain links TRBV18 to TRBJ1-1; 9 nucleotides align to TRBD1. The CDR3 covers 16 residues. V lost 3 bases, J lost 3 bases, and 8 bases stayed unmatched. In germline, CDR1 is KGHSH, CDR2 LQKENI. CDR3 protein: CASSPSGTGIDTEAFF. The CDR3 bases are TGTGCCAGCTCACCCTCCGGGACAGGGATAGACACTGAAGCTTTCTTT.

In its sample, this clonotype ranks as medium-sized. The chain links TRBV29-1 to TRBJ1-2; 7 bases agree with TRBD1. CDR3 size: 12 residues. The junction had 2 bases not matched to a gene; V was cut back by 4 bases and J by 3 bases. Germline CDR1 and CDR2: SQVTM and ANQGSEA. CDR3 in DNA: TGCAGCGTTGTTCAGGGGGACTATGGCTACACCTTC. Protein: CSVVQGDYGYTF. Looking up the rest from reference TRBV29-1 and TRBJ1-2 gives the full variable domain: SAVISQKPSRDICQRGTSLTIQCQVDSQVTMMFWYRQQPGQSLTLIATANQGSEATYESGFVIDKFPISRPNLTFSTLTVSNMSPEDSSIYLCSVVQGDYGYTFGSGTRLTVV.

This clonotype was counted many times. This rearrangement joins TRBV9 to TRBJ2-2, with 7 bases fitting TRBD2. V shed 3 bases and J 6 bases; nucleotides not matched to a gene: 8. CDR1 and CDR2 from the germline V gene are SGDLS and YYNGEE. The CDR3 consists of 15 residues. CDR3 loop: CASSGTRGLPGELFF. The CDR3 bases are TGTGCCAGCAGCGGGACTAGAGGCCTCCCCGGGGAGCTGTTTTTT.

This clonotype was recorded at least ten times. The chain is built from TRBV2 and TRBJ1-5, with 7 bases matching TRBD1. CDR3 length: 15 amino acids. The trim removed 10 bases at V and 1 base at J, leaving 10 bases unmatched. Germline loops: CDR1 SNHLY, CDR2 FYNNEI. The CDR3 spells CAIRQGTGSNQPQHF. CDR3 in DNA: TGTGCCATAAGACAGGGAACGGGCAGCAATCAGCCCCAGCATTTT.

The chain joins TRBV7-9 to TRBJ2-3; weak D call: TRBD1 (5 bases). Between the trimmed V and J ends, which lost 5 bases and 5 bases, there was a span of 14 bases. Per the germline V gene, CDR1 is SEHNR and CDR2 is FQNEAQ (reference sequence). This CDR3 is built from 14 residues. The DNA of the CDR3 is TGTGCCAGCAGCAGGGGAAAAGTAGGAGATACGCAGTATTTT. Amino acid sequence: CASSRGKVGDTQYF.

This clonotype is judged large (0.1 to 1%). The chain joins TRBV29-1 to TRBJ2-3; a weak D match, TRBD1 (5 bases). Trimming removed 7 bases from V and 4 bases from J, with 9 bases in between. The CDR3 consists of 11 residues. Germline V CDR1 and CDR2: SQVTM, ANQGSEA. CDR3 sequence (DNA): TGCAGCGGAGGACAACCAGATACGCAGTATTTT. Protein: CSGGQPDTQYF.